What follows are 13 T cell receptor beta chains derived from one specimen sequenced in a study of long-term antiretroviral therapy in people with HIV (dated by TCRdb to the early 2020s). The immunoSEQ hsTCRB v3.0 assay was used at survey level resolution to sequence the TRB variable region. This immuneACCESS table, as held by TCRdb, lists in-frame sequences with V and J called but not all clones. Of the missing ones, under half trace to an unresolved V gene in checked studies; the others have no known cause. The sample records 31,000 or so clones, approximately 96% of which are singletons. Of the sample, about 2.2% falls within the top ten clones. This material consisted of unsorted PBMCs, taken roughly 6.9 years after starting antiretroviral therapy. These TCRs come from a man aged 25-45 years with HIV.

V gene TRBV14 combines with J gene TRBJ2-7; D is perhaps TRBD1 (6 bases). The V end was cut by 0 bases, the J end by 7 bases, with 13 bases between. The CDR3 spans 14 residues. Germline V gene data show CDR1 as SGHDN and CDR2 as FVKESK. Here the CDR3 reads CASSQDTGWNEQYF. CDR3 nucleotides: TGTGCCAGCAGCCAAGATACAGGGTGGAATGAGCAGTACTTC.

The chain combines TRBV2 with TRBJ1-1; no clear D gene. Trimming removed 8 bases at V and 4 bases at J, with 17 bases between. Germline CDR1 SNHLY, CDR2 FYNNEI. The length of the CDR3 is 14 residues. CDR3 sequence reads: CASFFPDGSTEAFF. The CDR3 DNA is TGTGCCAGCTTTTTCCCGGACGGGAGCACTGAAGCTTTCTTT.

J is TRBJ2-1 and V is TRBV7-2; 14 positions match TRBD2. Looked up from germline, CDR1 is SGHTA and CDR2 is FQGNSA. Trimming cost V 1 base and J 2 bases; bases outside gene matches: 7. This CDR3 has 19 residues. CDR3 amino acids: CASSLEGLAGANAYNEQFF. The CDR3 DNA is TGTGCCAGCAGCTTAGAGGGACTAGCGGGGGCGAACGCCTACAATGAGCAGTTCTTC.

This clone appeared once. The chain is built from TRBV2 and TRBJ2-7, with D unclear. Trimming took off 3 bases at V and 3 bases at J, with 12 bases between the two ends. Germline V gene sequence: CDR1 SNHLY, CDR2 FYNNEI. This CDR3 is built from 14 residues. CDR3 bases: TGTGCCAGCAGTGATGACGGAACATACTACGAGCAGTACTTC. Encoded protein: CASSDDGTYYEQYF.

The chain is built from TRBV30 and TRBJ2-7; D is perhaps TRBD1 (5 bases). This CDR3 region has 14 residues. Trimming took 2 bases from V and 2 from J, leaving 13 bases between them. Germline V lookup: CDR1 GTSNPN, CDR2 SVGIG (reference sequence). CDR3 in DNA: TGTGCCTGGAGTCGTAGGACACGCACCTACGAGCAGTACTTC. It yields the protein CAWSRRTRTYEQYF.

This chain uses TRBV7-8 with TRBJ2-7, with D perhaps being TRBD1 or TRBD2 (5 bases each). V was cut by 1 base and J by 0 bases, with 16 bases left in between. Germline CDR1 reads SGHVS; CDR2 reads FQNEAQ. The CDR3 consists of 17 residues. This CDR3 is CASSLGFSGTNSYEQYF. The CDR3 DNA is TGTGCCAGCAGCTTAGGGTTTTCCGGGACCAACTCCTACGAGCAGTACTTC.

The rearrangement links TRBV27 to TRBJ2-1; D call uncertain. V gave up 3 bases and J gave up 1 base, with 1 base separating them. The CDR3 contains 12 residues. Germline values: CDR1 MNHEY, CDR2 SMNVEV (reference sequence). The CDR3 DNA reads as TGTGCCAGCAGTTTTTCCTACAATGAGCAGTTCTTC. Its translation: CASSFSYNEQFF.

The J gene is TRBJ2-1, the V gene TRBV5-6; D gene uncertain. V lost 2 bases, J lost 9 bases, and 9 bases lay in between. This CDR3 contains 12 residues. The germline CDR1 and CDR2 sequences are SGHDT and YYEEEE. The CDR3 here is CASSFGVGEQFF. In DNA form, the CDR3 reads TGTGCCAGCAGCTTTGGCGTTGGTGAGCAGTTCTTC.

CDR3 DNA: TGTGCCAGCATCGTAGAAAACACTGAAGCTTTCTTT. It codes for CASIVENTEAFF. V gene TRBV2 combines with J gene TRBJ1-1; no definite D call. The CDR3 consists of 12 residues. V was pared by 7 bases and J by 2 bases, with 8 bases between. Germline V CDR1 and CDR2: SNHLY, FYNNEI.

This chain links TRBV5-1 with TRBJ2-7, with D perhaps TRBD2 (5 bases). Germline V gives CDR1 SGHRS, CDR2 YFSETQ. The V and J ends lost 2 bases and 7 bases respectively, with 10 bases between them. CDR3 size: 12 residues. CDR3 sequence (DNA): TGCGCCAGCAGCTTAAGATCGGGAGAGCAGTACTTC. Its protein product is CASSLRSGEQYF.

The CDR3 nucleotides read TGTGCCAGCAGCCGGACAGGGGGAAATTACGAGCAGTACTTC. Amino acid sequence: CASSRTGGNYEQYF. The chain is built from TRBV5-5 and TRBJ2-7; TRBD1 aligns across 10 bases. The germline V gene has CDR1 SGHKS and CDR2 YYEKEE (reference sequence). The V gene end was trimmed by 4 bases and the J gene end by 4 bases; junction bases not matched to a gene: 5. The CDR3 has 14 amino acids.

This chain uses TRBV10-3 with TRBJ1-4, with 7 positions matching TRBD1. The V gene's germline CDR1 is ENHRY and CDR2 SYGVKD. This CDR3 is 14 amino acids long. Trimming cost V 10 bases and J 5 bases; bases outside gene matches: 10. The CDR3 loop is CATGRTGQNEKLFF. In nucleotides, the CDR3 is TGTGCCACGGGCCGGACAGGCCAAAATGAAAAACTGTTTTTT.

Written as DNA, the CDR3 is TGCGCCAGCCGGGACAGGAGCTCCTATAATTCACCCCTCCACTTT. As protein: CASRDRSSYNSPLHF. V and J are TRBV5-1 and TRBJ1-6, with 8 bases that match TRBD1. J was trimmed by 0 bases and V by 7 bases; bases with no gene match: 3. The germline CDR1 and CDR2 sequences are SGHRS and YFSETQ. The CDR3 runs to 15 residues. Variable domain in full (rest from reference TRBV5-1 and TRBJ1-6): KAGVTQTPRYLIKTRGQQVTLSCSPISGHRSVSWYQQTPGQGLQFLFEYFSETQRNKGNFPGRFSGRQFSNSRSEMNVSTLELGDSALYLCASRDRSSYNSPLHFGNGTRLTVT.